These T cell receptor beta chains were read from a single sample in a study of shared clonotypes between healthy human individuals. The assay was immunoSEQ multiplex PCR, and TCRdb's table has in-frame clones only and misses some. The table lists about 1.1 million clones, about 84% of them singletons. What was sequenced was memory CD4+ T cells from PBMCs. The receptors come from a man younger than 35 in good health. Some clones in this sample may be carry-over from other donors' samples. Both conserved end residues are part of each CDR3. Each record gives: J gene, D gene, V gene, clone size, CDR3 protein, CDR3 DNA. D genes are given only for firm matches. Clone size is not always given. Where it is, it says once, few, many or a class for expanded clones.

J: TRBJ1-1
D: NA
V: TRBV5-6
size: NA
CDR3: CASSLYELNTEAFF
DNA: TGTGCCAGCAGCTTGTATGAGTTGAACACTGAAGCTTTCTTT

J: TRBJ1-6
D: NA
V: TRBV5-1
size: NA
CDR3: CASSSGDRGGNSPLHF
DNA: TGCGCCAGCAGTTCGGGAGACCGGGGGGGGAATTCACCCCTCCACTTT

J: TRBJ1-2
D: NA
V: TRBV7-2
size: NA
CDR3: CASSLKGQTYGYTF
DNA: TGTGCCAGCAGCTTAAAGGGGCAGACTTATGGCTACACCTTC

J: TRBJ1-2
D: NA
V: TRBV5-4
size: few
CDR3: CASSPTGTRVVANYGYTF
DNA: TGTGCCAGCAGCCCCACGGGGACACGAGTTGTAGCTAACTATGGCTACACCTTC

J: TRBJ2-2
D: TRBD2
V: TRBV5-1
size: NA
CDR3: CASSLLGAGGPGGELFF
DNA: TGCGCCAGCAGCTTGCTGGGCGCGGGAGGGCCCGGCGGGGAGCTGTTTTTT

J: TRBJ1-2
D: NA
V: TRBV27
size: NA
CDR3: CASSSARGLYYGYTF
DNA: TGTGCCAGCAGTTCCGCCAGGGGCCTGTACTATGGCTACACCTTC

J: TRBJ1-2
D: NA
V: TRBV5-1
size: once
CDR3: CASSPRGVGDGYTF
DNA: TGCGCCAGCAGCCCGAGGGGAGTGGGCGATGGCTACACCTTC

J: TRBJ2-7
D: TRBD1
V: TRBV25-1
size: NA
CDR3: CASSDTTGTGAREQYF
DNA: TGTGCCAGCAGTGACACTACCGGGACAGGGGCCCGGGAGCAGTACTTC

J: TRBJ2-7
D: NA
V: TRBV12-5
size: once
CDR3: CAGGTVSSYEQYF
DNA: TGTGCCGGAGGTACAGTGAGCTCCTACGAGCAGTACTTC

J: TRBJ2-1
D: TRBD2
V: TRBV7-9
size: NA
CDR3: CASTRGTSGSYEQFF
DNA: TGTGCCAGCACCCGGGGGACTAGCGGGAGCTATGAGCAGTTCTTC

J: TRBJ1-1
D: NA
V: TRBV6-1
size: NA
CDR3: CASSTGWDTEAFF
DNA: TGTGCCAGCAGTACGGGTTGGGACACTGAAGCTTTCTTT

J: TRBJ2-7
D: NA
V: TRBV7-8
size: NA
CDR3: CASTQAAWGSSYEQYF
DNA: TGTGCCAGCACCCAGGCGGCTTGGGGGAGCTCCTACGAGCAGTACTTC

J: TRBJ2-7
D: NA
V: TRBV7-3
size: NA
CDR3: CATFGGAGYLDEQYF
DNA: TGTGCCACTTTTGGGGGGGCAGGTTATCTGGACGAGCAGTACTTC

J: TRBJ1-1
D: NA
V: TRBV6-6
size: NA
CDR3: CASSYGGGAATEAFF
DNA: TGTGCCAGCAGTTACGGGGGGGGCGCGGCCACTGAAGCTTTCTTT

J: TRBJ1-2
D: NA
V: TRBV10-2
size: few
CDR3: CASSDSLKDGYTF
DNA: TGCGCCAGCAGTGACAGTCTCAAGGATGGCTACACCTTC

J: TRBJ1-5
D: NA
V: TRBV19
size: few
CDR3: CASSHSGQPQHF
DNA: TGTGCCAGTTCCCACTCGGGTCAGCCCCAGCATTTT

J: TRBJ1-2
D: NA
V: TRBV11-2
size: few
CDR3: CASSPDGVTGYTF
DNA: TGTGCCAGCAGCCCGGATGGGGTTACCGGCTACACCTTC

J: TRBJ2-5
D: TRBD2
V: TRBV6-1
size: NA
CDR3: CASSEGFREAGETQYF
DNA: TGTGCCAGCAGTGAAGGTTTTCGGGAGGCGGGAGAGACCCAGTACTTC

J: TRBJ1-5
D: NA
V: TRBV4-3
size: NA
CDR3: CASSQGWGDQPQHF
DNA: TGCGCCAGCAGCCAAGGCTGGGGAGATCAGCCCCAGCATTTT